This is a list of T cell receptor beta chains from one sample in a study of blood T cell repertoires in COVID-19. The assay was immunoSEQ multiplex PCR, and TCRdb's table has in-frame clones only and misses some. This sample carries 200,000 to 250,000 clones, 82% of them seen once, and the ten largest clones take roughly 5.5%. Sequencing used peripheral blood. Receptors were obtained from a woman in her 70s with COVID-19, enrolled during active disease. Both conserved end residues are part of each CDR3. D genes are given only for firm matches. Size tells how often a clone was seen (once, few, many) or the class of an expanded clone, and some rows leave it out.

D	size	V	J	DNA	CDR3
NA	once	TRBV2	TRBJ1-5	TGTGCCAGCAGTTCGACTGATAGCAATCAGCCCCAGCATTTT	CASSSTDSNQPQHF
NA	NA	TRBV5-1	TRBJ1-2	TGCGCCAGCAGCTTGAGGACAACCTTTAACTATGGCTACACCTTC	CASSLRTTFNYGYTF
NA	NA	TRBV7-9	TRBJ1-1	TGTGCCAGCAGGATAGTGCAGGTCACTGAAGCTTTCTTT	CASRIVQVTEAFF
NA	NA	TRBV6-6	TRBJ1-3	TGTGCCAGCAGTTCCCAGGGTCTCTCTGGAAACACCATATATTTT	CASSSQGLSGNTIYF
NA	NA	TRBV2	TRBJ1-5	TGTGCCAGCAGTGTAATAGGGGCGCGGCTTAATAGCCAGCCCCAGCATTTT	CASSVIGARLNSQPQHF
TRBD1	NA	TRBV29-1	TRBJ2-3	TGCAGCGTAAAAAACCAGGACAGGCGAACAGATACGCAGTATTTT	CSVKNQDRRTDTQYF
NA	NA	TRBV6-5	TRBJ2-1	TGTGCCAGCAAGGAGAGAATAGTTAATGAGCAGTTCTTC	CASKERIVNEQFF
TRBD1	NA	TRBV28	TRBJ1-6	TGTGCCAGCAGTGCGGACAGGGGTCCACAGAATTCACCCCTCCACTTT	CASSADRGPQNSPLHF
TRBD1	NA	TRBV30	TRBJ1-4	TGTGCCTGGAGTGGACAGGGGGCAACTAATGAAAAACTGTTTTTT	CAWSGQGATNEKLFF
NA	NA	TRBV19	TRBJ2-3	TGTGCCAGTAGTATAGGGAACGGGGGAGATACGCAGTATTTT	CASSIGNGGDTQYF
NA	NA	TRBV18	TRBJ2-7	TGTGCCAGCTCACAGCTTCCCGGCGGCCGGACTGAACACTACGAGCAGTACTTC	CASSQLPGGRTEHYEQYF
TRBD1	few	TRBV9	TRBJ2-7	TGTGCCAGCGGGCAGGGGGCCCACGAGCAGTACTTC	CASGQGAHEQYF
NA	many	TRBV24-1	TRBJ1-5	TGTGCCACCAGTGAAGGGGTTAGCAATCAGCCCCAGCATTTT	CATSEGVSNQPQHF
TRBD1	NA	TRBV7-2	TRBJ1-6	TGTGCCAGCAGCCCAGACAGGGGTCGGTCACCCCTCCACTTT	CASSPDRGRSPLHF
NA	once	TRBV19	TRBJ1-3	TGTGCCAGTACCAATCCGGGGGGGGCGAGCGGAAACACCATATATTTT	CASTNPGGASGNTIYF
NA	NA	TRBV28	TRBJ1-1	TGTGCCAGCACGGAGGGGACTGAAGCTTTCTTT	CASTEGTEAFF
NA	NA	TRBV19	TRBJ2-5	TGTGCCAGTACCCCGCTAGCCGACTCAAAGACCCAGTACTTC	CASTPLADSKTQYF
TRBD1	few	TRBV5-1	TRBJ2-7	TGCGCCAGCAGCAGGGACAGGGGGTGGAACGAGCAGTACTTC	CASSRDRGWNEQYF
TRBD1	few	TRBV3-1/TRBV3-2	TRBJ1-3	TGTGCCAGCAGCTCCCGACAGGGGCTGGCTGGAAACACCATATATTTT	CASSSRQGLAGNTIYF
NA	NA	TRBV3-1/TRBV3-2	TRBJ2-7	TGTGCCAGCAGCCAACTCCTGACAGGTTACTACGAGCAGTACTTC	CASSQLLTGYYEQYF
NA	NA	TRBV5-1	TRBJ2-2	TGCGCCAGCAGCCACGGACACGTTGACACCGGGGAGCTGTTTTTT	CASSHGHVDTGELFF
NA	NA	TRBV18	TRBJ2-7	TGTGCCAGCTCGGCCACGGTAGGGGCCAGCTACGAGCAGTACTTC	CASSATVGASYEQYF
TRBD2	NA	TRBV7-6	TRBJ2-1	TGTGCCAGCAGCTTAAGGGGCGGGAGCTCCTACAATGAGCAGTTCTTC	CASSLRGGSSYNEQFF
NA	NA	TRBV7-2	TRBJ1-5	TGTGCCAGCAGCTTGACAGGACCTAATCAGCCCCAGCATTTT	CASSLTGPNQPQHF
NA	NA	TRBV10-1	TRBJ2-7	TGCGCCAGCAGTGAGTTGTTGGGGACAGAGCAGTACTTC	CASSELLGTEQYF
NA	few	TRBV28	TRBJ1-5	TGTGCCAGCAGCTATCCCCCGTTGATGCCCCAGCATTTT	CASSYPPLMPQHF
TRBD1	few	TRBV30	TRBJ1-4	TGTGCCTGGAGTGCACGGACAGGGTCAGGGGAAAAACTGTTTTTT	CAWSARTGSGEKLFF
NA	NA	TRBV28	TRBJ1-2	TGTGCCAGCAAGACAGCTAACTATGGCTACACCTTC	CASKTANYGYTF
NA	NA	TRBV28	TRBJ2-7	TGTGCCAGCGTAAAGAGCTCCTACGAGCAGTACTTC	CASVKSSYEQYF
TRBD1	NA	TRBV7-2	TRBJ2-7	TGTGCCAGCAGCACAGCCCCGGGACAGGGTTCCAACGAGCAGTACTTC	CASSTAPGQGSNEQYF
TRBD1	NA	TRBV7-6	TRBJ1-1	TGTGCCAGCAGCTCCACAGGGGGCTTTTTTGACACGAACACTGAAGCTTTCTTT	CASSSTGGFFDTNTEAFF
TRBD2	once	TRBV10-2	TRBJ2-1	TGCGCCAGCAGGTCGACCGGGACTAGCTACAATGAGCAGTTCTTC	CASRSTGTSYNEQFF
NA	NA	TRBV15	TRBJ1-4	TGTGCCACCAGCAGGGACAGAGCGACTAATGAAAAACTGTTTTTT	CATSRDRATNEKLFF
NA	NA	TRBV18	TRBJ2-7	TGTGCCAGCTCCCCTGCGGGTCCCTACGAGCAGTACTTC	CASSPAGPYEQYF
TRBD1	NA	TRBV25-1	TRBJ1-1	TGTGCCAGCAGTGCCCAAGGACAGGGGTTGAACACTGAAGCTTTCTTT	CASSAQGQGLNTEAFF
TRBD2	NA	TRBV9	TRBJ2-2	TGTGCCAGCAGCGCGCGGGGGACTAGCGGCACGACCGGGGAGCTGTTTTTT	CASSARGTSGTTGELFF
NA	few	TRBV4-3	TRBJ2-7	TGCGCCAGCAGCCGCACGCACGCCCCGGGGGAGGGGGTCTACGAGCAGTACTTC	CASSRTHAPGEGVYEQYF
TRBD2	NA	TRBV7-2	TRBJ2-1	TGTGCCAGCAGCCTGACGAGCGGGAGGCACTACAATGAGCAGTTCTTC	CASSLTSGRHYNEQFF
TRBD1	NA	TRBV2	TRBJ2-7	TGTGCCAGCCTTGTTAGACAGGGGGATTCCTGCGAGCAGTACTTC	CASLVRQGDSCEQYF
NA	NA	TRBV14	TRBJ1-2	TGTGCCAGCAGTGCAGGGTATCGGTATGGCTACACCTTC	CASSAGYRYGYTF
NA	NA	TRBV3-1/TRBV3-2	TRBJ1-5	TGTGCCAGCAGCCAGGCGGGAGGAGGGCCCCAGCATTTT	CASSQAGGGPQHF
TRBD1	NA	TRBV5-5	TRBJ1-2	TGTGCCAGCAGCGCCGACAGGGCGAACTATGGCTACACCTTC	CASSADRANYGYTF
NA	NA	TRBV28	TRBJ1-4	TGTGCCAGCAGGGTAGGGGGGGCTAATAATGAAAAACTGTTTTTT	CASRVGGANNEKLFF
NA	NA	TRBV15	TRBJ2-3	TGTGCCACCAGCAGAGTACAAGGGGTAGGAGATACGCAGTATTTT	CATSRVQGVGDTQYF
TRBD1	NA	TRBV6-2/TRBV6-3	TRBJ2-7	TGTGCCAGCAGTACCGGACAGGGGGCCAGGGTTTACGAGCAGTACTTC	CASSTGQGARVYEQYF
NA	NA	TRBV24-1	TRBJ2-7	TGTGCCACCAGTGCTTGGGTGGGGGCCGAGCAGTACTTC	CATSAWVGAEQYF
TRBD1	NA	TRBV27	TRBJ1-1	TGTGCCAGCAGCCAAGGGGAGGACAGGCCGGACACTGAAGCTTTCTTT	CASSQGEDRPDTEAFF